One sample yielded the 8 T cell receptor beta chains listed below, sequenced in a study of cytomegalovirus exposure and HLA in healthy donors. PCR was performed using 60 Vbeta and 13 Jbeta primers. This table comes from immunoSEQ multiplex PCR, and its TCRdb copy is limited to in-frame clones, with some not included. This table holds under 130,000 clones, about 13% found once. What was sequenced was PBMCs. The receptors derive from a man between 40 and 49 years old in good health and CMV-seropositive.

In this sample, this clone turned up a few times. This rearrangement joins TRBV13 to TRBJ2-5, with no clear D. Per the germline V gene, CDR1 is PRHDT and CDR2 is FYEKMQ (reference sequence). Between the trimmed V and J ends, which lost 3 bases and 5 bases, there was a span of 16 bases. The CDR3 consists of 15 residues. The CDR3 sequence: CASSFLSISSETQYF. The DNA of the CDR3 is TGTGCCAGCAGCTTCCTCAGTATTTCCTCGGAGACCCAGTACTTC.

This clone has ten or more counts. This chain joins TRBV7-2 and TRBJ2-1; 7 nucleotides align to TRBD1. Germline V gene sequence: CDR1 SGHTA, CDR2 FQGNSA. This CDR3 has 17 amino acids. Trimming cost V 5 bases and J 8 bases; bases outside gene matches: 18. CDR3 region: CASSSLFRDRGLHEQFF. The CDR3 DNA reads as TGTGCCAGCAGCAGCTTATTTCGGGACAGAGGGCTTCATGAGCAGTTCTTC.

The chain links TRBV7-9 to TRBJ1-2; unclear D gene. Germline lookup yields CDR1 SEHNR and CDR2 FQNEAQ (reference sequence). V shed 2 bases and J shed 2 bases, with 9 bases lying between them. The CDR3 is 14 amino acids. CDR3 sequence: CASSLPNLNYGYTF. The CDR3, as DNA: TGTGCCAGCAGCTTACCTAACCTCAACTATGGCTACACCTTC. The full variable domain, completed using reference TRBV7-9 and TRBJ1-2, is DTGVSQNPRHKITKRGQNVTFRCDPISEHNRLYWYRQTLGQGPEFLTYFQNEAQLEKSRLLSDRFSAERPKGSFSTLEIQRTEQGDSAMYLCASSLPNLNYGYTFGSGTRLTVV.

This clone was counted only a few times. In DNA, the CDR3 is TGTGCCAGCAGACGACTAGCGGGAGCCCTAAATGAGCAGTTCTTC. Translated, it gives CASRRLAGALNEQFF. V is TRBV7-2 and J is TRBJ2-1; TRBD2 matches at 12 bases. V shed 6 bases, J shed 7 bases, and the junction held 7 bases outside the gene matches. The CDR3 runs 15 residues. The V gene's germline CDR1 is SGHTA and CDR2 FQGNSA.

The genes are TRBV7-8 and TRBJ1-2; TRBD1 might be the D (5 bases). V dropped 6 bases and J dropped 8 bases, with 31 bases sitting between them. Germline assignment: CDR1 SGHVS and CDR2 FQNEAQ. CDR3 length equals 18 residues. The CDR3, as DNA: TGTGCCAGCAGTTCGTCCTCAGGGAATACGGCATATTCGACGGGCTACACCTTC. Protein: CASSSSSGNTAYSTGYTF.

In its sample, this clone was seen a few times. The V and J genes are TRBV30 and TRBJ1-1; 7 nucleotides agree with TRBD1. Germline assignment: CDR1 GTSNPN and CDR2 SVGIG (reference sequence). The CDR3 extends over 14 amino acids. The ends lost 5 bases at V and 0 bases at J; junction bases unmatched: 6. The CDR3: CAWVSRGVNTEAFF. The CDR3 bases are TGTGCCTGGGTAAGCAGGGGGGTGAACACTGAAGCTTTCTTT.

The sample holds a few counts of this clone. The V call is TRBV11-2, the J call TRBJ2-7; tentative D call: TRBD1 (6 bases). This CDR3 has 15 residues. CDR1 is SGHAT and CDR2 is FQNNGV in the germline V gene. V was trimmed by 1 base and J by 4 bases, leaving 14 bases between them. DNA of the CDR3: TGTGCCAGCAGCTTAGGGCAGGGGTTTCGTTACGAGCAGTACTTC. Protein: CASSLGQGFRYEQYF.

This clone appeared a few times. The V gene is TRBV19, the J gene TRBJ2-3; 8 bases fit TRBD2. CDR3 length equals 15 residues. Losses at the gene ends were 2 bases for V and 4 bases for J; bases not matched to a gene: 5. Germline assignment: CDR1 LNHDA and CDR2 SQIVND (reference sequence). The CDR3 DNA follows: TGTGCCAGTAGTATACGTAGCGGGGTCGCAGATACGCAGTATTTT. Translation: CASSIRSGVADTQYF.